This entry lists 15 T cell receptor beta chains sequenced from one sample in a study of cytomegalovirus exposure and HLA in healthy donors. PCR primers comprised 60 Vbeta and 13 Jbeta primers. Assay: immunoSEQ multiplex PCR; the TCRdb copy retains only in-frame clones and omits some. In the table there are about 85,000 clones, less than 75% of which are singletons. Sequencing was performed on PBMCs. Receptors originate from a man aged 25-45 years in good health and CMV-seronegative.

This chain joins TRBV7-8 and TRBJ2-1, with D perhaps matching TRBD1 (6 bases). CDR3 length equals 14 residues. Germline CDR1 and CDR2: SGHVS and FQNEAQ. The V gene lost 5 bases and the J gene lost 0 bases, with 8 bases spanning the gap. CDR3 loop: CASSQQGSYNEQFF. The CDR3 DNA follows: TGTGCCAGCAGCCAACAGGGCTCCTACAATGAGCAGTTCTTC.

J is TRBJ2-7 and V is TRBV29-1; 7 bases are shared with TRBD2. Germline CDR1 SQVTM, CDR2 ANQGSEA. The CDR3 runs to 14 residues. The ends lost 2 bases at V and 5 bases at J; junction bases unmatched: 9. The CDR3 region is CSVENPTSPDEQYF. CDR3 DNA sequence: TGCAGCGTTGAAAACCCGACTAGCCCGGACGAGCAGTACTTC.

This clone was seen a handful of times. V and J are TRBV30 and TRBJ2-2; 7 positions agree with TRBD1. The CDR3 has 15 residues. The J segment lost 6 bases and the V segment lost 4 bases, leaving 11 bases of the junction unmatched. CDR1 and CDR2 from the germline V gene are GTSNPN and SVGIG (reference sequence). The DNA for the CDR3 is TGTGCCTGGAAACTGACAGGGTCGTGGGCCGGGGAGCTGTTTTTT. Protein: CAWKLTGSWAGELFF.

The CDR3 sequence is CASSVVGQGEHGNQPQHF. DNA for the CDR3: TGTGCCAGCAGCGTAGTGGGGCAGGGGGAGCACGGGAATCAGCCCCAGCATTTT. This chain joins TRBV9 and TRBJ1-5; 7 bases match TRBD1. This CDR3 has 18 residues. CDR1 and CDR2 (germline): SGDLS, YYNGEE. J gave up 4 bases and V 0 bases, and 13 bases lay outside the gene matches.

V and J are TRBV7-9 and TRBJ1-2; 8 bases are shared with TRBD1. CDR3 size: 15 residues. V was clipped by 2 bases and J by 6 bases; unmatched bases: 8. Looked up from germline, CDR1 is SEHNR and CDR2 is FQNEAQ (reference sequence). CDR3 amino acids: CASSLTGTGENGYTF. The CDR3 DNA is TGTGCCAGCAGCTTAACTGGGACAGGAGAAAATGGCTACACCTTC.

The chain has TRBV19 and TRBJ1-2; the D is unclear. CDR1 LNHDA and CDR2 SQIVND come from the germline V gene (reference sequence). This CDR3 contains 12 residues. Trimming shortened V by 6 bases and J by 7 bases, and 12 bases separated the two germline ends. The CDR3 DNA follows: TGTGCCAGTAGCACGAGGTTCGTTGGCTACACCTTC. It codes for CASSTRFVGYTF.

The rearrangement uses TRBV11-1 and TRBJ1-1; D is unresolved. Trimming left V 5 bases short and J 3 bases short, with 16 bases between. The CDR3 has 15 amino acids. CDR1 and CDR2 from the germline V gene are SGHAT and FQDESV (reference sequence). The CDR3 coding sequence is TGTGCCAGCAGCCCAAACTTGAACGGGGACACTGAAGCTTTCTTT. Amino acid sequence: CASSPNLNGDTEAFF.

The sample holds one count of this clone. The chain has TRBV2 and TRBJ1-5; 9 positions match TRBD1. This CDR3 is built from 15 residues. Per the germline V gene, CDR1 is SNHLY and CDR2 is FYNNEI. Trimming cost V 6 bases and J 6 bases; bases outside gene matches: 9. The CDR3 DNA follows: TGTGCCAGCAGAGGTACAGGGGGCGAGGGTCAGCCCCAGCATTTT. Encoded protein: CASRGTGGEGQPQHF.

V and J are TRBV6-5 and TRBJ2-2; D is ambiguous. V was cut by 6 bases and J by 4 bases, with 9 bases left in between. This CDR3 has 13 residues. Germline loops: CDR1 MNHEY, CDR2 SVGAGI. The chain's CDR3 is CASSQASTGELFF. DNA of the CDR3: TGTGCCAGCAGCCAGGCGAGCACCGGGGAGCTGTTTTTT.

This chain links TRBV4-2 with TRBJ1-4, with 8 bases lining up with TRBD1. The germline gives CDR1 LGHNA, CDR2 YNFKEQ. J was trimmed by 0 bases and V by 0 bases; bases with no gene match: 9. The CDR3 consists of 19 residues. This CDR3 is CASSQDPQTGATTNEKLFF. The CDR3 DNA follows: TGTGCCAGCAGCCAAGATCCCCAGACAGGGGCGACAACTAATGAAAAACTGTTTTTT.

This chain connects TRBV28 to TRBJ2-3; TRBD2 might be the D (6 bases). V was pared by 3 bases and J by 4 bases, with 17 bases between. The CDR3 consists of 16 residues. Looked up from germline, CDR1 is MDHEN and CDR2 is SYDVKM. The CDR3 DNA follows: TGTGCCAGCAGTTTTTATAGCGGCAGAGATTCAGATACGCAGTATTTT. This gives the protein CASSFYSGRDSDTQYF.

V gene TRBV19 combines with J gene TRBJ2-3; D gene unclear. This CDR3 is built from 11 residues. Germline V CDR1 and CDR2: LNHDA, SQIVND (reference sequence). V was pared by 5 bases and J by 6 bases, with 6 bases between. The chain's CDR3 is CASSYSDTQYF. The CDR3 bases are TGTGCCAGTAGTTACTCGGATACGCAGTATTTT.

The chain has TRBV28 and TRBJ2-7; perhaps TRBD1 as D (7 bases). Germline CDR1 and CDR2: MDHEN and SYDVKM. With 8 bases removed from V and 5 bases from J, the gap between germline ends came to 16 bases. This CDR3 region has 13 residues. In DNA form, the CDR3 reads TGTGCCAGCCAAAGAGGGGGCGGGGACGAGCAGTACTTC. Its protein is CASQRGGGDEQYF.

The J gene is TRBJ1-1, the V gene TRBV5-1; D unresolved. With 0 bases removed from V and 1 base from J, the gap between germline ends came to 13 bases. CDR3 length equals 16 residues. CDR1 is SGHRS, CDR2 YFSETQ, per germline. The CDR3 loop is CASSLALAARNTEAFF. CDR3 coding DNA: TGCGCCAGCAGCTTGGCCCTGGCGGCTCGGAACACTGAAGCTTTCTTT.

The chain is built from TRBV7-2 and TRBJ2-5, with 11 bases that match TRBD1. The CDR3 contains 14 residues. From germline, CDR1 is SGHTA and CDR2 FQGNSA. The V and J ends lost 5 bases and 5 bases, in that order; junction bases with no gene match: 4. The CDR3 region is CASSPWTGGETQYF. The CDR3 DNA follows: TGTGCCAGCAGCCCGTGGACAGGGGGCGAGACCCAGTACTTC.